The subject of this entry is one T cell receptor beta chain. Its binding antigen is unknown. Base qualities are not recorded, but no much larger clone differs from it by a single base. This sample was taken from a study of shared clonotypes between healthy human individuals (dated by TCRdb to 2020 to 2022). Regarding the study in general: The cohort comprised a couple of women and three men aged 18 to 49 years. For each donor, CD4 naive and CD4 memory were each run on three plates, CD8 naive on two plates, and CD8 memory on one plate. Blood TCR repertoires of four to six healthy adults were deeply sequenced to estimate repertoire size and the extent of clonotype sharing between individuals. To increase sequencing depth and limit assay-specific biases, TCR repertoire library preparation and sequencing were carried out by different laboratories using diverse techniques. Each donor's leukapheresis produced roughly between about 0.8 and 10 billion PBMCs. Study-wide findings and limitations: Sampling was limited to blood, and TCR repertoires in tissue likely differ from TCR repertoires in blood. Compared with non-shared clonotypes, the clonotypes found in all four sorted-subset donors had higher generation probabilities. Naive subsets generally had larger estimated clonotype richness than memory subsets did. Pairwise subsampling led to the expectation that sequencing depth would affect the degree of clonotype sharing among donors. Across a handful of donors, around 5.4% of naive CD4, around 3.5% of naive CD8, approximately 2.5% of memory CD4, and around 0.4% of memory CD8 clonotypes were shared. Incomplete sequencing was indicated by rarefaction of sorted-subset datasets, despite the large sequencing depth. Because the study included a small number of donors, the genetic and exposure-history diversity represented was limited.

Healthy HIV-negative adults with no recently reported acute infections or vaccinations were included as donors. Every donor was a Caucasian adult residing in Nashville, Tennessee, USA. CD8 memory samples consisted of magnetically selected CD45RO+ cells combined with CCR7-negative CD45RA+ effector memory (TemRA) cells. After blood collection by leukapheresis, PBMCs were isolated using Ficoll-Histopaque density gradient centrifugation and then cryopreserved in the vapor phase of liquid nitrogen. Purity and quantity of every magnetically sorted T cell population were checked by analytical flow cytometry. From each sorted fraction, genomic DNA was isolated and quantified by UV absorbance on a Nanodrop 2000c. V drops 4 bases and J drops 9 bases, leaving 16 bases in between. The CDR3, cysteine through phenylalanine, is 15 amino acids long. Just CDR3 DNA is preserved here, 45 bases in frame from base 1. As encoded in the germline V gene, CDR1 is LGHNA while CDR2 is YNFKEQ.

Using the deep immunoSEQ assay, multiplex PCR amplified TCR CDR3 regions from genomic DNA. For each cell subset, the extracted genomic DNA was distributed evenly across all wells of several immunoSEQ 96-well plates, and each plate served as one replicate. For sorted subsets, approximately 200 ng of genomic DNA, equivalent to around 30,000 T cell genomes, went into each replicate PCR. Purified libraries were measured with a Qubit 3.0 fluorometer, size-checked on a Bioanalyzer 2100, and measured again with the KAPA Library Quantification kit. Each immunoSEQ 96-well plate was sequenced on its own single-read 150-cycle Illumina NextSeq 550 flow cell. The source study handled its data this way. Because only junctional sequences without quality scores were contained in the immunoSEQ output, filtering matching that applied to full-length reads could not be performed. Sequences were annotated with PyIR, a Python wrapper for IgBLAST v1.9, and V/J genes and CDR3 were assigned using IMGT germline references. Any read was removed if the V/J assignment was weak (E-value above 1e-6), the CDR3 was missing, or the read contained stop codons, out-of-frame junctions, or ambiguous translated residues. A V3J clonotype was defined by an identical inferred V gene, J gene, and CDR3 amino acid sequence. The percentage overlap between two repertoires was calculated by dividing the number of shared unique clonotypes by the size of the smaller repertoire. Richness of each repertoire was evaluated using RTK rarefaction, the Chao1 estimator, and Recon v2.1 estimates of unobserved clonotypes. Generation probabilities were computed with OLGA for all TCRbeta clonotypes obtained by the gDNA method from a handful of donors. TCRdb mirrors the immuneACCESS table, restricted to in-frame sequences. Some clones are absent from its copies; in checked studies, under half trace to an unresolved V gene, and the reason for the others is unknown. V, J and clone size are those of that table, while D and trimming were read from the DNA. For this sample there are under 130,000 clones; roughly 70% appear just once. The ten largest clones take up about 25% of the sample.

The sequence came from a young woman in good health. The sequence joins TRBV4-2 to TRBJ1-6; TRBD1 is a weak D gene call, 6 bases matching. Source material: memory CD8+ T cells sorted from blood. Taken with the paper, the label for cell subset or site translates to: CD45RO+ cells pooled with CCR7-negative TemRA cells. The DNA reads TGTGCCAGCAGCCTAAAACAGGGCGAGGCTTCACCCCTCCACTTT. This encodes CASSLKQGEASPLHF.